The 12 T cell receptor beta chains in this list originate from one sample, sequenced in a study of blood T cell repertoires in COVID-19. The data were produced by immunoSEQ multiplex PCR, yet TCRdb's version contains in-frame clones alone and is incomplete. The sample consists of about 230,000 clones, 81% of them appearing once. The sample was peripheral blood. The receptors were gathered from a woman at least 80 years old with acute or convalescent COVID-19.

A single count supports this clone. V gene TRBV6-5 combines with J gene TRBJ2-5, with 10 nucleotides matching TRBD1. This CDR3 has 14 amino acids. The germline CDR1 and CDR2 sequences are MNHEY and SVGAGI. V lost 6 bases and J lost 4; bases outside the gene matches: 5. CDR3 region: CASSRDRGGETQYF. In nucleotides, the CDR3 is TGTGCCAGCAGCAGGGACAGGGGAGGAGAGACCCAGTACTTC.

This clone appeared a few times. This chain connects TRBV5-1 to TRBJ2-1; TRBD2 might be the D (6 bases). Germline assignment: CDR1 SGHRS and CDR2 YFSETQ. V was shortened by 0 bases and J by 7 bases, with 11 bases between the two germline ends. The CDR3 covers 14 residues. CDR3 loop: CASSLATGENEQFF. The CDR3 DNA is TGCGCCAGCAGCTTGGCGACGGGAGAGAATGAGCAGTTCTTC.

The chain has TRBV3-1 (or the pseudogene TRBV3-2) and TRBJ2-7, with 9 positions matching TRBD2. Germline V CDR1 and CDR2: LGHDT, YNNKEL (reference sequence). The CDR3 is made up of 16 amino acids. With V trimmed by 0 bases and J by 3 bases, 6 bases remained unmatched. The CDR3 region has the DNA TGTGCCAGCAGCCAAGACCCGGGACTAGCCCTCTACGAGCAGTACTTC. Protein product: CASSQDPGLALYEQYF.

This chain links TRBV30 with TRBJ2-7; the match to TRBD2 covers 7 bases. The CDR3 consists of 12 residues. The V gene's germline CDR1 is GTSNPN and CDR2 SVGIG (reference sequence). V lost 5 bases and J lost 2; bases outside the gene matches: 3. The CDR3 DNA reads TGTGCCTGGGCTAGCGGAGCCTACGAGCAGTACTTC. It encodes CAWASGAYEQYF.

The V and J genes are TRBV11-2 and TRBJ1-3, with 9 positions matching TRBD1. V dropped 5 bases and J dropped 4; count of bases not matched to a gene: 6. Germline V gene lookup returns CDR1 SGHAT and CDR2 FQNNGV. This CDR3 region has 15 residues. The CDR3 DNA sequence: TGTGCCAGCAGCCAACAGGGGGCAACAGGAAACACCATATATTTT. Translation: CASSQQGATGNTIYF. The variable domain in full, with the rest retrieved from reference TRBV11-2 and TRBJ1-3, is EAGVAQSPRYKIIEKRQSVAFWCNPISGHATLYWYQQILGQGPKLLIQFQNNGVVDDSQLPKDRFSAERLKGVDSTLKIQPAKLEDSAVYLCASSQQGATGNTIYFGEGSWLTVV.

The chain links TRBV3-1 (or the pseudogene TRBV3-2) to TRBJ2-5, with 9 bases lining up with TRBD2. Germline CDR1 LGHDT, CDR2 YNNKEL (reference sequence). V lost 0 bases to trimming and J lost 9 bases; unmatched junction nucleotides: 14. This CDR3 is built from 17 residues. Here the CDR3 reads CASSQDFRGLAHRPQYF. The DNA of the CDR3 is TGTGCCAGCAGCCAAGATTTCAGGGGACTAGCCCACAGGCCCCAGTACTTC.

The chain couples TRBV29-1 to TRBJ1-2; D is possibly TRBD1 (6 bases). CDR1 is SQVTM, CDR2 ANQGSEA, per germline. This CDR3 region has 14 residues. Deletions cut 3 bases from V and 6 bases from J, with 17 bases between. The chain's CDR3 is CSVDNGRGSHGYTF. In DNA form, the CDR3 reads TGCAGCGTTGATAATGGTAGGGGGAGTCATGGCTACACCTTC.

V and J are TRBV5-5 and TRBJ2-7, with 7 bases identical to TRBD1. Germline V gene lookup returns CDR1 SGHKS and CDR2 YYEKEE (reference sequence). There are 13 residues in the CDR3. V gave up 4 bases and J gave up 4 bases; unmatched junction bases: 5. As DNA, the CDR3 is TGTGCCAGCAGCATCCGGGACAGATACGAGCAGTACTTC. It encodes CASSIRDRYEQYF. Using reference TRBV5-5 and TRBJ2-7 for the parts outside the CDR3, the full variable domain is DAGVTQSPTHLIKTRGQQVTLRCSPISGHKSVSWYQQVLGQGPQFIFQYYEKEERGRGNFPDRFSARQFPNYSSELNVNALLLGDSALYLCASSIRDRYEQYFGPGTRLTVT.

This clone has only a few counts. The J gene is TRBJ2-6, the V gene TRBV6-4; D unclear. Trimming removed 5 bases at V and 0 bases at J, with 5 bases between. CDR1 is MRHNA and CDR2 is SNTAGT in the germline V gene. The CDR3 loop spans 14 amino acids. CDR3 bases: TGTGCCAGCAGTCTCGGCTCTGGGGCCAACGTCCTGACTTTC. Translation: CASSLGSGANVLTF.

V is TRBV13 and J is TRBJ2-1; 7 bases match TRBD2. The ends lost 8 bases at V and 2 bases at J; junction bases unmatched: 9. Germline V lookup: CDR1 PRHDT, CDR2 FYEKMQ (reference sequence). This CDR3 spans 15 amino acids. The CDR3 nucleotides read TGTGCCAGCTCCCGGCGGGGGAGGGCCTACAATGAGCAGTTCTTC. Translated: CASSRRGRAYNEQFF.

CDR3 loop: CASSQVDRGPMGYTF. The CDR3, as DNA: TGCGCCAGCAGCCAAGTCGACAGGGGGCCTATGGGCTACACCTTC. The genes are TRBV4-1 and TRBJ1-2; 10 bases line up with TRBD1. The J segment lost 8 bases and the V segment lost 1 base, leaving 7 bases of the junction unmatched. CDR1 is MGHRA, CDR2 YSYEKL, per germline. This CDR3 is built from 15 residues.

This sequence joins TRBV19 and TRBJ2-7; 9 nucleotides match TRBD1. Germline V CDR1 and CDR2: LNHDA, SQIVND (reference sequence). Trimming took 5 bases from V and 4 from J; bases not matched to a gene: 6. The CDR3 is 14 amino acids. The CDR3 nucleotides are TGTGCCAGTAGTCTCGGGACAGGGACGTACGAGCAGTACTTC. This translates into CASSLGTGTYEQYF.